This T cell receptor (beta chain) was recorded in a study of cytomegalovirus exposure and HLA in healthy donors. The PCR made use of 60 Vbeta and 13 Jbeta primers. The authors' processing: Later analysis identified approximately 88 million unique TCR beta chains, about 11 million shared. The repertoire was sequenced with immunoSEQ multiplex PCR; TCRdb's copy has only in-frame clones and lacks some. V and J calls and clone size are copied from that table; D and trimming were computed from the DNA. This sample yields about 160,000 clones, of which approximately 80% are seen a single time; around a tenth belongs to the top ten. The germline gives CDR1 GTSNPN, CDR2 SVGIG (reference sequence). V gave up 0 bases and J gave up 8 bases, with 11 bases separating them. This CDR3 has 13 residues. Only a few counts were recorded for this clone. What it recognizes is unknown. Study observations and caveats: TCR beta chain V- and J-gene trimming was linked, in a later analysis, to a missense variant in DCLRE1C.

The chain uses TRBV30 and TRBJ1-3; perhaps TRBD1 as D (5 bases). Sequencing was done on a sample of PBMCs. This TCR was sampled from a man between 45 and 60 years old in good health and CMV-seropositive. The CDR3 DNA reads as TGTGCCTGGAGTGTACAAGGGGCCCACACCATATATTTT. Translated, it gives CAWSVQGAHTIYF.